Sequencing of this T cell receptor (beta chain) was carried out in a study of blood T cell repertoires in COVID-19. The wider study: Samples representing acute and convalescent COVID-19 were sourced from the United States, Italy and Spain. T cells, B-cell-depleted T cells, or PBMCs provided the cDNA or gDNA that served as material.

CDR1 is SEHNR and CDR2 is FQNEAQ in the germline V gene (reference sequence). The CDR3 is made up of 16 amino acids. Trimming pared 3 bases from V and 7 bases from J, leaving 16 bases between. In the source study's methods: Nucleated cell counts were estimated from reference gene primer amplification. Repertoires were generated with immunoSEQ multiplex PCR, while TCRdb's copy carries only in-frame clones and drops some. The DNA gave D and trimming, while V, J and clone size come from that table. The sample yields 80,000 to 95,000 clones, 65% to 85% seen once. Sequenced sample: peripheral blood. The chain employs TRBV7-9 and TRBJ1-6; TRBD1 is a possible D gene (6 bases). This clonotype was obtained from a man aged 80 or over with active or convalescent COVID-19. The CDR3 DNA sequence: TGTGCCAGCAGCTTGGACACAGGGTTGGGGAATTCACCCCTCCACTTT. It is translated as CASSLDTGLGNSPLHF. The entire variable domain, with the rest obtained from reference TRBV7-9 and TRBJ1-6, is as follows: DTGVSQNPRHKITKRGQNVTFRCDPISEHNRLYWYRQTLGQGPEFLTYFQNEAQLEKSRLLSDRFSAERPKGSFSTLEIQRTEQGDSAMYLCASSLDTGLGNSPLHFGNGTRLTVT.